This TCR beta chain is from a study of blood T cells in healthy people across ages. Concerning this clonotype itself: What it binds is not known.

Germline-derived CDR1 and CDR2 are DFQATT and SNEGSKA (reference sequence). Trimming removed 3 bases at V and 10 bases at J, with 10 bases between. The CDR3 extends over 11 amino acids. A second PCR of 7 to 11 cycles used a sample-barcoded 5' primer and a J-beta primer mix. No fewer than 2.5 million CDR3-containing paired-end reads came from each sample. TCRdb analysed the 5' RACE reads with MiXCR anew, one entry per CDR3 protein. The profile shows about 1.4 million distinct CDR3 sequences, approximately 59% of them singletons. Whole-study results and caveats: It was not possible, with unsorted PBMCs, to conclusively compare naive and antigen-experienced cells. Naive T cell percentage and TCR beta diversity correlated strongly. Long-lived donors carried more naive CD4+ cells and greater diversity than aged donors.

The sample was blood. The V and J genes are TRBV20-1 and TRBJ2-1; D is unresolved. This TCR derives from a man younger than 35 in good health. The CDR3 sequence is CSASTDEEQFF. The DNA for the CDR3 is TGCAGTGCTAGCACCGATGAGGAGCAGTTCTTC.